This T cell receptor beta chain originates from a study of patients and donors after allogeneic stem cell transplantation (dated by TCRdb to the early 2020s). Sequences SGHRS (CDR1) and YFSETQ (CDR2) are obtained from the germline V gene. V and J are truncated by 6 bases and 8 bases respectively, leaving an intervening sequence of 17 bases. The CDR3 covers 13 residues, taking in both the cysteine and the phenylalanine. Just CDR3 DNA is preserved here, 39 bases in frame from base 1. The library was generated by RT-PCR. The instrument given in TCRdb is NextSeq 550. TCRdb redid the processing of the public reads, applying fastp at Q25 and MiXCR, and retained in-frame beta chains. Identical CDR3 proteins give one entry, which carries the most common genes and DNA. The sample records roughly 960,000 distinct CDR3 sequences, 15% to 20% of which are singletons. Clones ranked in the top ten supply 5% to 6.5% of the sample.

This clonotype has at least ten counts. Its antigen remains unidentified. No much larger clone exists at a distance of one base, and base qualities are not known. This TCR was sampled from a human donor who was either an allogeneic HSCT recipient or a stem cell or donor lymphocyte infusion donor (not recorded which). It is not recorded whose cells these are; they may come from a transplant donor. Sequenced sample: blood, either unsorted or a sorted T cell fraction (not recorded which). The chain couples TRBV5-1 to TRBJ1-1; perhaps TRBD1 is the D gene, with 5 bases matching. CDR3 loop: CASTPGGTTEAFF. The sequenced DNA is TGCGCCAGCACCCCGGGAGGGACTACGGAAGCTTTCTTT. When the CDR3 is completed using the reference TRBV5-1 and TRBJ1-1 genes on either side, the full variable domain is KAGVTQTPRYLIKTRGQQVTLSCSPISGHRSVSWYQQTPGQGLQFLFEYFSETQRNKGNFPGRFSGRQFSNSRSEMNVSTLELGDSALYLCASTPGGTTEAFFGQGTRLTVV.